Sequencing of this T cell receptor (beta chain) was carried out in a study of blood T cells in healthy people across ages. Study-level results: Across the age range, TCR beta diversity per million T cells fell in a roughly linear way.

Through a sample-barcoded 5' primer and a J-beta primer mix, a second PCR was run for roughly 6 to 11 cycles. TCRdb itself ran the 5' RACE reads through MiXCR, one entry per CDR3 protein. Of roughly 1.5 million distinct CDR3 sequences in the sample, approximately 43% are singletons; the top ten hold 4%. CDR3 length equals 13 residues. V was cut by 5 bases and J by 6 bases, with 13 bases left in between. In germline, CDR1 is SGHTA, CDR2 FQGNSA. Each sample provided at least 5 micrograms of extracted total RNA. This clonotype has more than one count but fewer than ten. Its antigen is undetermined. The chain links TRBV7-2 to TRBJ1-1; D is unresolved. Sequenced: blood. This clonotype was sampled from a woman younger than 30 in good health. The CDR3 loop reads CASSLATVAEAFF. In DNA form, the CDR3 reads TGTGCCAGCAGCCTCGCCACAGTGGCTGAAGCTTTCTTT. The variable domain in full, completed from reference TRBV7-2 and TRBJ1-1, reads GAGVSQSPSNKVTEKGKDVELRCDPISGHTALYWYRQSLGQGLEFLIYFQGNSAPDKSGLPSDRFSAERTGGSVSTLTIQRTQQEDSAVYLCASSLATVAEAFFGQGTRLTVV.